This T cell receptor beta chain was profiled in a study of blood T cell repertoires in COVID-19. Whole-study context: Acute and convalescent COVID-19 specimens originated in the United States, Italy and Spain.

Produced via immunoSEQ multiplex PCR; TCRdb's table is partial and in-frame only. The sample contains some 70,000 clones, roughly four fifths of which appear only once. CDR3 length: 15 amino acids. The germline gives CDR1 MNHEY, CDR2 SMNVEV (reference sequence). The V and J ends lost 2 bases and 7 bases respectively, with 18 bases between them. The sequence came from a man aged 55 to 70 with COVID-19, enrolled during active disease. The sequenced sample was peripheral blood. This rearrangement joins TRBV27 to TRBJ2-7, with D unclear. The CDR3 loop is CASSLGPEGAREQYF. In DNA form, the CDR3 reads TGTGCCAGCAGTTTAGGCCCGGAAGGAGCTAGGGAGCAGTACTTC.